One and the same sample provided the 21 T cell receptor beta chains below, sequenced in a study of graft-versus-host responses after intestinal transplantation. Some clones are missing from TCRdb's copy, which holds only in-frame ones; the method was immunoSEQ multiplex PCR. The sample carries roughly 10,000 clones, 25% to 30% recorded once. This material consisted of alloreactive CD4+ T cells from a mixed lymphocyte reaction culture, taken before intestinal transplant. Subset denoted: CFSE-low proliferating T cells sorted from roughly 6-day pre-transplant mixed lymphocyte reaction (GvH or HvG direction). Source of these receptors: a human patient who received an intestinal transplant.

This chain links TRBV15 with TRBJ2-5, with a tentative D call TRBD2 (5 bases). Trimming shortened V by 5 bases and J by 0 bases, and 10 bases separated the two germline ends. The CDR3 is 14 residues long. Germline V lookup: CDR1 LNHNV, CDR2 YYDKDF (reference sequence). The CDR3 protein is CATSGPGDQETQYF. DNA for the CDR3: TGTGCCACCAGCGGCCCCGGGGACCAAGAGACCCAGTACTTC. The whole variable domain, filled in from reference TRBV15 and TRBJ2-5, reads DAMVIQNPRYQVTQFGKPVTLSCSQTLNHNVMYWYQQKSSQAPKLLFHYYDKDFNNEADTPDNFQSRRPNTSFCFLDIRSPGLGDTAMYLCATSGPGDQETQYFGPGTRLLVL.

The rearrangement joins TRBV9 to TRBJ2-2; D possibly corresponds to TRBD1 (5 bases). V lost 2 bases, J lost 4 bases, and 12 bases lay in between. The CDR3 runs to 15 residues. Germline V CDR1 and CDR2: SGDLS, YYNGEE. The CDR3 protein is CASSVFQGPTGELFF. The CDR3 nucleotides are TGTGCCAGCAGCGTTTTTCAGGGCCCCACCGGGGAGCTGTTTTTT.

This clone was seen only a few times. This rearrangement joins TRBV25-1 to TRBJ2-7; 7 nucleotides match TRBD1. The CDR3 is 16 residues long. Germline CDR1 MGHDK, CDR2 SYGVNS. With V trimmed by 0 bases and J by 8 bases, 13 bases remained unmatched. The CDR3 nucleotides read TGTGCCAGCAGTGAATATAAGGCAGGGGGTCCCCAGAAGCAGTACTTC. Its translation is CASSEYKAGGPQKQYF.

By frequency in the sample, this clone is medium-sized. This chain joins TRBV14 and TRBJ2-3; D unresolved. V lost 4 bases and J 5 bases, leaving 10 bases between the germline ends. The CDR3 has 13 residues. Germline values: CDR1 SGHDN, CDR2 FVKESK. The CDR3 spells CASSLPDQDTQYF. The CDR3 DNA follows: TGTGCCAGCAGCCTTCCCGACCAAGATACGCAGTATTTT.

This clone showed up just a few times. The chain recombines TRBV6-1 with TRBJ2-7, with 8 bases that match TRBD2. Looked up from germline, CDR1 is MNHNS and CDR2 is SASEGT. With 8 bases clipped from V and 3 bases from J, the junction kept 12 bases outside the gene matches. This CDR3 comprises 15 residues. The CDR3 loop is CASYGLALAHYEQYF. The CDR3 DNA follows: TGTGCCAGCTACGGACTAGCTCTAGCCCACTACGAGCAGTACTTC.

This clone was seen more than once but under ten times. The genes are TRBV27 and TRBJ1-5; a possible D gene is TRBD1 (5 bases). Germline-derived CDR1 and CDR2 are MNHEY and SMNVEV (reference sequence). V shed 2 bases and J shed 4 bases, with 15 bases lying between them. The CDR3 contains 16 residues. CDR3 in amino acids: CASSLVFGSGNQPQHF. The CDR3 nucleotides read TGTGCCAGCAGTTTAGTTTTCGGATCAGGGAATCAGCCCCAGCATTTT.

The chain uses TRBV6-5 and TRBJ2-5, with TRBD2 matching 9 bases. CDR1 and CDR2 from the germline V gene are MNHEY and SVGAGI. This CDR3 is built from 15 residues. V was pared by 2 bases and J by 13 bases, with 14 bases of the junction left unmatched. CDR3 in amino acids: CASSYLSGGAGPPYF. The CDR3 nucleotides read TGTGCCAGCAGTTACCTTAGCGGGGGCGCGGGCCCCCCGTACTTC.

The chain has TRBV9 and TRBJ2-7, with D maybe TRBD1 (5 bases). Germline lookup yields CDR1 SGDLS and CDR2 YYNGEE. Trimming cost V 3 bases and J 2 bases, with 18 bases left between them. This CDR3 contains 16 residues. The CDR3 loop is CASSGSQGPLAYEQYF. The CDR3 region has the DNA TGTGCCAGCAGCGGGTCTCAGGGTCCCCTCGCCTACGAGCAGTACTTC.

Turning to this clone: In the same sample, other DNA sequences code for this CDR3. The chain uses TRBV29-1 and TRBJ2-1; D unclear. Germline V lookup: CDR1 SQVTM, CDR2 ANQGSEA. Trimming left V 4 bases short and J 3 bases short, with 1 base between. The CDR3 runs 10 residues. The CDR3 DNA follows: TGCAGCGTTGGCTACAATGAGCAGTTCTTC. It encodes CSVGYNEQFF.

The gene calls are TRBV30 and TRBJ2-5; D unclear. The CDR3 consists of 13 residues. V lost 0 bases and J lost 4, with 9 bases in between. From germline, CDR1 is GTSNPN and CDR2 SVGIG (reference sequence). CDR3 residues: CAWSVLVGETQYF. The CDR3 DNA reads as TGTGCCTGGAGTGTACTTGTCGGAGAGACCCAGTACTTC.

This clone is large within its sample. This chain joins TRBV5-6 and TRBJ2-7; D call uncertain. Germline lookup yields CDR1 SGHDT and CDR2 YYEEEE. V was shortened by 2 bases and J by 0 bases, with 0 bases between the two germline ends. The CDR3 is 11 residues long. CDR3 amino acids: CASSFSYEQYF. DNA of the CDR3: TGTGCCAGCAGCTTCTCCTACGAGCAGTACTTC. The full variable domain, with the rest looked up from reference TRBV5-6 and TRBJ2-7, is DAGVTQSPTHLIKTRGQQVTLRCSPKSGHDTVSWYQQALGQGPQFIFQYYEEEERQRGNFPDRFSGHQFPNYSSELNVNALLLGDSALYLCASSFSYEQYFGPGTRLTVT.

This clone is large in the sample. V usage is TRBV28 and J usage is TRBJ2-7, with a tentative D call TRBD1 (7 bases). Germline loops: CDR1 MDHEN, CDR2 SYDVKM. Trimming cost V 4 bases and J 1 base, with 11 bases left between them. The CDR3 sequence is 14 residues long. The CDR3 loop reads CASSWAGGSYEQYF. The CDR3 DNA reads TGTGCCAGCAGTTGGGCAGGGGGGTCCTACGAGCAGTACTTC.

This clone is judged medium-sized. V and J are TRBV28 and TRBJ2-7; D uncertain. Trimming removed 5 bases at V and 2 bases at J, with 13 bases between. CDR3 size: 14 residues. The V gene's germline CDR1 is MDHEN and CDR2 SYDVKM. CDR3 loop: CASSTQLVTYEQYF. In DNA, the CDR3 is TGTGCCAGCAGTACCCAACTCGTTACCTACGAGCAGTACTTC. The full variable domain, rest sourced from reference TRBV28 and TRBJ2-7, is DVKVTQSSRYLVKRTGEKVFLECVQDMDHENMFWYRQDPGLGLRLIYFSYDVKMKEKGDIPEGYSVSREKKERFSLILESASTNQTSMYLCASSTQLVTYEQYFGPGTRLTVT.

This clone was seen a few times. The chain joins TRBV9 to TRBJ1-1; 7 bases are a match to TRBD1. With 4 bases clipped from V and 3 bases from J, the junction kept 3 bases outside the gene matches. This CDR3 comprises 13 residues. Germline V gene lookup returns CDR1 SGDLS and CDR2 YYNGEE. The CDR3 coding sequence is TGTGCCAGCAGCCCCACAGGGGACACTGAAGCTTTCTTT. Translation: CASSPTGDTEAFF.

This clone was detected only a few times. CDR3: CATSRRLGGAYNEQFF. The CDR3, as DNA: TGTGCCACCAGCAGGAGACTTGGGGGAGCATACAATGAGCAGTTCTTC. This sequence joins TRBV15 and TRBJ2-1; D is tentatively TRBD1 or TRBD2 (5 bases each). The CDR3 is 16 amino acids. Trimming stripped 3 bases from V and 4 bases from J, with 16 bases between. Germline loops: CDR1 LNHNV, CDR2 YYDKDF (reference sequence).

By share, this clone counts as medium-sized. In nucleotides, the CDR3 is TGTGCCAGCAGTTTATACTACAGCTCACCCGAGCAGTACTTC. Amino acids: CASSLYYSSPEQYF. The chain carries TRBV27 and TRBJ2-7; D is unclear. With 1 base removed from V and 6 bases from J, the gap between germline ends came to 13 bases. Germline loops: CDR1 MNHEY, CDR2 SMNVEV (reference sequence). This CDR3 contains 14 residues.

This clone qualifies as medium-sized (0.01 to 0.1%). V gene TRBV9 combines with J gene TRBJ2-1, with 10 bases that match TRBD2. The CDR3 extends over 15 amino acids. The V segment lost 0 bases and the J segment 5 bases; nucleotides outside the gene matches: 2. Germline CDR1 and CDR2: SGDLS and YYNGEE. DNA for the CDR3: TGTGCCAGCAGCGTAGGCGGGACTAGCGACAATGAGCAGTTCTTC. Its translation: CASSVGGTSDNEQFF. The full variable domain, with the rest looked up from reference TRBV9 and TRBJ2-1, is DSGVTQTPKHLITATGQRVTLRCSPRSGDLSVYWYQQSLDQGLQFLIQYYNGEERAKGNILERFSAQQFPDLHSELNLSSLELGDSALYFCASSVGGTSDNEQFFGPGTRLTVL.

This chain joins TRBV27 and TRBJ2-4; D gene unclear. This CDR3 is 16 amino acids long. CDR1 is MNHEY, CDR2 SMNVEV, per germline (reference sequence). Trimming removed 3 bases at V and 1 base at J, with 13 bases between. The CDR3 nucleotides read TGTGCCAGCAGTTTTATTCCGCTGAGGGCCAAAAACATTCAGTACTTC. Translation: CASSFIPLRAKNIQYF.

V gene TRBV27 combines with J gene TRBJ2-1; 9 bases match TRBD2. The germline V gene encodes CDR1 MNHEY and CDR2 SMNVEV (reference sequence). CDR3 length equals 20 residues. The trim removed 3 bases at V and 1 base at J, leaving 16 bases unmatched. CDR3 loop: CASSFTRDGTSGRSYNEQFF. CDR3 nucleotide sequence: TGTGCCAGCAGTTTCACCAGGGATGGTACTAGCGGGCGTTCCTACAATGAGCAGTTCTTC.

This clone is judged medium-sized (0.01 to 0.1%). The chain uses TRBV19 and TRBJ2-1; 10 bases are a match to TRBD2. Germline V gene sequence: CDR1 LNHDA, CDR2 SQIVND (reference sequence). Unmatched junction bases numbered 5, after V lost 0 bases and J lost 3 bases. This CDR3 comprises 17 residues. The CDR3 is CASSIDQASGSYNEQFF. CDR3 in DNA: TGTGCCAGTAGTATAGATCAGGCTAGCGGGAGCTACAATGAGCAGTTCTTC.

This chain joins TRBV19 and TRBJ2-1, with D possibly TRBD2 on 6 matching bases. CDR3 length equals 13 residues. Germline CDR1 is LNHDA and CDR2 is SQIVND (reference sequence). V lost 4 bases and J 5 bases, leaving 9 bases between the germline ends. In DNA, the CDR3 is TGTGCCAGTAGTACGGGACTGCACAATGAGCAGTTCTTC. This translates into CASSTGLHNEQFF.